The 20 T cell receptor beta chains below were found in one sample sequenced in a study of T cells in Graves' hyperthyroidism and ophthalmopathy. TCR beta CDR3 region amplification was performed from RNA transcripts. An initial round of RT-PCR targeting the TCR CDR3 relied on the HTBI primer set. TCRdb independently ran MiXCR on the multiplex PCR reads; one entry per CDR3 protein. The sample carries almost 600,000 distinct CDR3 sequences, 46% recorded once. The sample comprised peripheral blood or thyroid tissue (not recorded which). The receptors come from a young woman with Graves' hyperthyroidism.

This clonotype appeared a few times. The CDR3 sequence: CASRLGSEGYTF. As DNA, the CDR3 is TGTGCCAGCAGGCTTGGGTCGGAAGGCTACACCTTC. The genes are TRBV6-2 or TRBV6-3 and TRBJ1-2, with D uncertain. CDR1 is MNHEY, CDR2 SVGEGT, per germline. Trimming left V 6 bases short and J 8 bases short, with 13 bases between. CDR3 length equals 12 residues.

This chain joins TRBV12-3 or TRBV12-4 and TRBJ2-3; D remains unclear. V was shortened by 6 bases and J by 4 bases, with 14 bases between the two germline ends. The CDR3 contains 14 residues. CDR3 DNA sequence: TGTGCCAGCAGGGATGGCATCGTTGCAGATACGCAGTATTTT. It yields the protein CASRDGIVADTQYF.

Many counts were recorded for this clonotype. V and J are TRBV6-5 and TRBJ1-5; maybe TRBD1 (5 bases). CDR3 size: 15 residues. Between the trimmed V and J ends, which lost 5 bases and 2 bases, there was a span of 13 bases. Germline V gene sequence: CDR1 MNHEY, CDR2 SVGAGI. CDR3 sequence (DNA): TGTGCCAGCAGTGGGGACCCTTGGGGCAATCAGCCCCAGCATTTT. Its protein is CASSGDPWGNQPQHF.

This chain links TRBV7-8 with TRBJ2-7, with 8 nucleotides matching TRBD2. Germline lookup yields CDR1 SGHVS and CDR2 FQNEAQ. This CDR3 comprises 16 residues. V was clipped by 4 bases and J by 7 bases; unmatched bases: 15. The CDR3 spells CASSYAGTRGFNEQYF. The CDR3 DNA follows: TGTGCCAGCAGCTATGCCGGGACTAGAGGATTCAATGAGCAGTACTTC. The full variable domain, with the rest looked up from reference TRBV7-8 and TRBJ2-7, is GAGVSQSPRYKVAKRGQDVALRCDPISGHVSLFWYQQALGQGPEFLTYFQNEAQLDKSGLPSDRFFAERPEGSVSTLKIQRTQQEDSAVYLCASSYAGTRGFNEQYFGPGTRLTVT.

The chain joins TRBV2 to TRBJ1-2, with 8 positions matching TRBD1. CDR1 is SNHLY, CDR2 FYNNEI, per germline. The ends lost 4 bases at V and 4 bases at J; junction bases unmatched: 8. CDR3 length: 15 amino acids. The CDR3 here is CASSARTGSAYGYTF. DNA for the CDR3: TGTGCCAGCAGTGCGAGGACAGGGTCGGCCTATGGCTACACCTTC.

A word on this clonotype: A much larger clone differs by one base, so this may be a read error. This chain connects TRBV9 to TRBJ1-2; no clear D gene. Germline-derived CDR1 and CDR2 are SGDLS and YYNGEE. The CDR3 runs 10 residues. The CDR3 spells CARRSYGYTF. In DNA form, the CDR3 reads TGTGCCCGCAGGTCGTATGGCTACACCTTC.

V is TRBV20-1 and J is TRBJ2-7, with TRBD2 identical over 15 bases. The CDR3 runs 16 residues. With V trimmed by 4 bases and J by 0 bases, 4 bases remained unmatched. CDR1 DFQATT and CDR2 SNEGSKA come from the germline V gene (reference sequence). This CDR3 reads CSAMRTSGRASYEQYF. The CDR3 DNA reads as TGCAGTGCTATGAGGACTAGCGGGAGGGCCTCCTACGAGCAGTACTTC.

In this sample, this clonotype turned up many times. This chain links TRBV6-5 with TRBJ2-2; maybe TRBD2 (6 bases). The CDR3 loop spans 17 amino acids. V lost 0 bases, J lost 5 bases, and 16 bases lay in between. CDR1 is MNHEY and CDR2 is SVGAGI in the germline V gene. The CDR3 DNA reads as TGTGCCAGCAGTTACTCGAGCGGGTCGGTGCGGACCGGGGAGCTGTTTTTT. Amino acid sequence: CASSYSSGSVRTGELFF.

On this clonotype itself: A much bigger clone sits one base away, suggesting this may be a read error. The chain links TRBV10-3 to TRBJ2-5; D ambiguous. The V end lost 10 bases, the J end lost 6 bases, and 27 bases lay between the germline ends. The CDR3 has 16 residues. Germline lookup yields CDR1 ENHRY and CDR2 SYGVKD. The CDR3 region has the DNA TGTGCCAGCAATGATTTGTCAATCGTGAGACGTCAGACCCAGTACTTC. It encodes CASNDLSIVRRQTQYF.

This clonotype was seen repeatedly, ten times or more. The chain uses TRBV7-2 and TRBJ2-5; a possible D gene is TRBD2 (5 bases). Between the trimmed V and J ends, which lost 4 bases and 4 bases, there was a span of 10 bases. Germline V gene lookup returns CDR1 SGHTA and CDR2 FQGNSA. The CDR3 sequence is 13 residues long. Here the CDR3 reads CASSSTSRETQYF. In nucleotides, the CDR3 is TGTGCCAGCAGCTCAACTAGTAGAGAGACCCAGTACTTC.

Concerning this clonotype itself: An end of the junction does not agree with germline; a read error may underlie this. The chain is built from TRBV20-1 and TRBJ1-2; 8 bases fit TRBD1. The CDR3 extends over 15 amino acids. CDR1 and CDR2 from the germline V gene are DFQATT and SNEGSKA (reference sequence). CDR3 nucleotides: TGCGGTGCCCCTAGCCTGGACAGGGCCTCGAATGGCTACACCTTC. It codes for CGAPSLDRASNGYTF.

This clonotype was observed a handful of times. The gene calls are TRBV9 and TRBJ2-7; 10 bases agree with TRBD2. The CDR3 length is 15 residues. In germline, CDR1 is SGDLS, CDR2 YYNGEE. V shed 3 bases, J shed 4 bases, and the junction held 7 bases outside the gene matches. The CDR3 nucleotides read TGTGCCAGCAGCGCTCAAGCGGGAGGGCTATACGAGCAGTACTTC. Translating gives CASSAQAGGLYEQYF.

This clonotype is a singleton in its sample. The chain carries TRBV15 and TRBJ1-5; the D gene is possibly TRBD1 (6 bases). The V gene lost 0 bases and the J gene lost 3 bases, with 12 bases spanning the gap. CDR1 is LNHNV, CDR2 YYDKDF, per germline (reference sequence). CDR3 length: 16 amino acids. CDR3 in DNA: TGTGCCACCAGCAGAGATCCGGGGGCGAACAATCAGCCCCAGCATTTT. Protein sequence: CATSRDPGANNQPQHF.

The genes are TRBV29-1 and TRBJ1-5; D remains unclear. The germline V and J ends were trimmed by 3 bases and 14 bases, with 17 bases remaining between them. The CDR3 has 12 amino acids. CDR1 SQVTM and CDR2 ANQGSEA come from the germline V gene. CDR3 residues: CSVDRAGGYEHF. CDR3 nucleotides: TGCAGCGTTGATCGAGCGGGAGGTTACGAGCATTTT.

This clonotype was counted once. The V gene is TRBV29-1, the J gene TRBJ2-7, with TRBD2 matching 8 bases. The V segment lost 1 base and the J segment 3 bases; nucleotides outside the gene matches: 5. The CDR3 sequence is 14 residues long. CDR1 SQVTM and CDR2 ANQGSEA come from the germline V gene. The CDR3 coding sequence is TGCAGCGTTGAAGGACTAGCGTTAATCTACGAGCAGTACTTC. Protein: CSVEGLALIYEQYF.

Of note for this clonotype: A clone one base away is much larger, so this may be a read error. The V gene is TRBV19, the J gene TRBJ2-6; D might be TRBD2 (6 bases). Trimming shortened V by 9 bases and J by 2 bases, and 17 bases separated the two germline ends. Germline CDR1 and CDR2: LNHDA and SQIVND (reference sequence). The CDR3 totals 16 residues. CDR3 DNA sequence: TGTGCCAGCAGTTTATGGGAGGTCACTGGGGCCAACGTCCTGACTTTC. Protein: CASSLWEVTGANVLTF.

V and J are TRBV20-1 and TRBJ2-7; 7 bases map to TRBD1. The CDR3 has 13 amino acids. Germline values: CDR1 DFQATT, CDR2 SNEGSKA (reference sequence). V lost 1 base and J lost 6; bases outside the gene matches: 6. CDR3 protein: CSARGQGIGEQYF. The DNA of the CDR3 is TGCAGTGCTAGAGGACAGGGAATCGGCGAGCAGTACTTC.

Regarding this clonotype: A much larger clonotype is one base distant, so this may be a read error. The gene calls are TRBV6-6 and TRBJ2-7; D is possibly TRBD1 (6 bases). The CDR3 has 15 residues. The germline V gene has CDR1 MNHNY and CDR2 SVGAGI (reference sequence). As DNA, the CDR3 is TGTGCCAGCAGTGCAGACAGGTACTACTCCTACGAGCTGTACTTC. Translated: CASSADRYYSYELYF.

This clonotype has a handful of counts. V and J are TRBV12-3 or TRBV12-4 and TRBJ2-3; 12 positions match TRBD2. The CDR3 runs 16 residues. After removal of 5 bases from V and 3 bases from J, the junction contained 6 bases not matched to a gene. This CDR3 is CASSPSGRAGTDTQYF. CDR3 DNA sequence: TGTGCCAGCAGTCCTAGCGGGAGGGCCGGTACAGATACGCAGTATTTT.

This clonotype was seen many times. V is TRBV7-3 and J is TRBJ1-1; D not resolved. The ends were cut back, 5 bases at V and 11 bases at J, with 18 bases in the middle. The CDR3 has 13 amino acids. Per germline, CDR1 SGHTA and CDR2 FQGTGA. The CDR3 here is CASSRTGTGAAFF. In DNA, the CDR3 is TGTGCCAGCAGCCGTACTGGCACGGGCGCTGCTTTCTTT.